This T cell receptor (beta chain) was captured by sequencing in a study of T cells expressing NK-cell markers. Overall study: CD3+CD56+NKG2C+, CD3+CD56+NKG2C- and CD3+CD56-NKG2C+ T cells, once sorted, supplied the TCR beta repertoires. Seven HCMV-seropositive donors and one seronegative donor made up the eight sequenced donors. Whole-study findings and limits: Of the CD8+ T cells in about 6 donors, roughly 1.0-7.0% belonged to dominant NKG2C+ clonotypes.

UMI-tagged 5'RACE template switching yielded the TCR beta cDNA. TCRdb re-called the 5' RACE reads, yielding one record per CDR3 amino acid sequence without DNA. The sample totals about 460,000 distinct CDR3 sequences. The germline V gene encodes CDR1 LNHNV and CDR2 YYDKDF (reference sequence). This CDR3 has 16 amino acids. To note about this clonotype: Antigen unknown.

Sequences were obtained from blood T cells: a sorted CD56 or NKG2C T cell subset, CD4+ or CD8+ T cells, or bulk PBMC T cells (not recorded which). This chain joins TRBV15 and TRBJ2-5. The source of this sequence is a woman aged 45 to 65 in good health. This CDR3 is CATSSNTYRTTETQYF.